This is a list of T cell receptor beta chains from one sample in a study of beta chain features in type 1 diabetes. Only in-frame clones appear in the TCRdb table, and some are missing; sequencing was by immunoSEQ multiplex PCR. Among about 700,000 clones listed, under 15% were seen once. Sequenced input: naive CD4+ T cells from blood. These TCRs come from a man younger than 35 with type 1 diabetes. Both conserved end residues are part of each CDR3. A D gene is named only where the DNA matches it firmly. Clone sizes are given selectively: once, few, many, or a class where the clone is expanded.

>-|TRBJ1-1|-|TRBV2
TGTGCCAGCAGCCTGGGGCCCTGGGCTTTCTTT
CASSLGPWAFF
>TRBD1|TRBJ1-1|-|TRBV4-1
TGCGCCAGCAGCCATGGAGGGGGCGTTGACGGAGCTTTCTTT
CASSHGGGVDGAFF
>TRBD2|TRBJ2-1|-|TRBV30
TGTGCCTGGAGGAGACTAGCGGGGGGGTTCTTC
CAWRRLAGGFF
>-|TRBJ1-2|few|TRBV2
TGTGCCAGAGGAGGAGCAGGGAGTTATGGCTACACCTTC
CARGGAGSYGYTF
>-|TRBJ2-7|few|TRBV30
TGTGCCTGGAGTGTACATCGGGGAACCTACGAGCAGTACTTC
CAWSVHRGTYEQYF
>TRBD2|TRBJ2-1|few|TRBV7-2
TGTGCCAGCAGCGTAGCTGGAGCGGGGTCGAGCTCCTACAATGAGCAGTTCTTC
CASSVAGAGSSSYNEQFF
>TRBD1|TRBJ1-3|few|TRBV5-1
TGCGCCAGCAGCCCCGGGACAGAAGGAAACACCATATATTTT
CASSPGTEGNTIYF
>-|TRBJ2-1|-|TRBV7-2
TGTGCCAGCAGCTTAGAGCCGGGGGAACCCTCCAATGAGCAGTTCTTC
CASSLEPGEPSNEQFF
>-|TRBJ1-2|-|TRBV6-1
TGTGCCAGCAGTGTGGCACCCGGGCCTAACTATGGCTACACCTTC
CASSVAPGPNYGYTF
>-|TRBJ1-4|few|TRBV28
TGTGCCAGCGCGGGACATGTTGAAAAACTGTTTTTT
CASAGHVEKLFF
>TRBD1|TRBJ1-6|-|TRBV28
TGTGCCAGCAGCGACGGACAGGGTGGGTATTCACCCCTCCACTTT
CASSDGQGGYSPLHF
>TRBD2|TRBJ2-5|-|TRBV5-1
TGCGCCAGCTCTATCTCGGTAGCGGGGTACCAAGAGACCCAGTACTTC
CASSISVAGYQETQYF
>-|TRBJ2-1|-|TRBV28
TGTGCCAGCCTATCCGGGGGTGGCCCTTACAATGAGCAGTTCTTC
CASLSGGGPYNEQFF
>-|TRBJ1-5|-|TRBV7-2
TGTGCCAGCAGCTTAGCTGGGGCAGGCAATCAGCCCCAGCATTTT
CASSLAGAGNQPQHF
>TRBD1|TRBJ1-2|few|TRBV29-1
TGCAGCGTCGCCATTGAGGACAGGCAGATTAACTATGGCTACACCTTC
CSVAIEDRQINYGYTF
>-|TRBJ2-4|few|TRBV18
TGTGCCAGCTCACCACCGCAGGGGACCGCCAAAAACATTCAGTACTTC
CASSPPQGTAKNIQYF
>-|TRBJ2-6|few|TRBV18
TGTGCCAGCTCACCACCATCTGGGACTTACCCCTCTGGGGCCAACGTCCTGACTTTC
CASSPPSGTYPSGANVLTF
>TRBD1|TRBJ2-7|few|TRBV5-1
TGCGCCAGCAGCTTGGCGGGACAGGGGGCCTACGAGCAGTACTTC
CASSLAGQGAYEQYF
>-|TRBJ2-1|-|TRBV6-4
TGTGCCAGCAGTGACACGACCAATATCAATGAGCAGTTCTTC
CASSDTTNINEQFF
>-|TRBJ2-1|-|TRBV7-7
TGTGCCAGCAGCTTAGGTACATCCCAGGGCAATGAGCAGTTCTTC
CASSLGTSQGNEQFF
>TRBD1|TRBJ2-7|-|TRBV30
TGTGCCTGGAGCACCGGGACAGGGGGCGGGTACGAGCAGTACTTC
CAWSTGTGGGYEQYF
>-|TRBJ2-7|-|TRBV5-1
TGCGCCAGCAGCCCACTCGGCGGGGGCCCTACTAGAGTGATCTACGAGCAGTACTTC
CASSPLGGGPTRVIYEQYF
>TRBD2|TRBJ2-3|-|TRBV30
TGTGCCTTGACTAGCGGTTGGGCGGATACGCAGTATTTT
CALTSGWADTQYF
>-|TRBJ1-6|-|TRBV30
TGTGCCTGGAGTGTACCTACCGATGACTCACCCCTCCACTTT
CAWSVPTDDSPLHF
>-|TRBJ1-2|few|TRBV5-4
TGTGCCAGCAGCTACGGCACGGGGCTCGACAGGAGCTATGGCTACACCTTC
CASSYGTGLDRSYGYTF
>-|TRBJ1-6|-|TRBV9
TGTGCCAGCAGCGTAGGGCAGGCGGAAAATTCACCCCTCCACTTT
CASSVGQAENSPLHF
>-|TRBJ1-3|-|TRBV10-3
TGTGCCATCAGTGAGTTAGGTGCAAACACCATATATTTT
CAISELGANTIYF
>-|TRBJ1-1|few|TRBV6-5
TGTGCCAGCAACCTGGGACGGTTGAACACTGAAGCTTTCTTT
CASNLGRLNTEAFF
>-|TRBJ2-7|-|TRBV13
TGTGCCAGCAGCTTAAAAGCGGGCGCCTCCTACGAGCAGTACTTC
CASSLKAGASYEQYF
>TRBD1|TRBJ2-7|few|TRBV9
TGTGCCAGCAGCCCCCAAGCCGGGACAGGGTTCGACGAGCAGTACTTC
CASSPQAGTGFDEQYF
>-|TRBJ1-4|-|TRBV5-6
TGTGCCAGCAGCTTGGGGCCCGACACGGCGAATGAAAAACTGTTTTTT
CASSLGPDTANEKLFF
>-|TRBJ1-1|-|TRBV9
TGTGCCAGCAGCGTACAAGTCGCTGCCGCTGAAGCTTTCTTT
CASSVQVAAAEAFF
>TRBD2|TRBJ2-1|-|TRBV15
TGTGCCACCAGCCCTGCCGGCGGCGGGGGGGACTACAATGAGCAGTTCTTC
CATSPAGGGGDYNEQFF
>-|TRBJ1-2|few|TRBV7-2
TGTGCCAGCAGCGGGGACGAGATCTATGGCTACACCTTC
CASSGDEIYGYTF
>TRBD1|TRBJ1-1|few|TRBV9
TGTGCCAGCAGCGGCGACAGGGAAGGGGCTGAAGCTTTCTTT
CASSGDREGAEAFF
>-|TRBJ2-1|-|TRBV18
TGTGCCAGCTCACCACCGACCGGTGAGCAGTTCTTC
CASSPPTGEQFF
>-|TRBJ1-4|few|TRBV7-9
TGTGCCAGCAGTGATGGGCCAATTCCCCGAAAACTGTTTTTT
CASSDGPIPRKLFF
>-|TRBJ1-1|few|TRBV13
TGTGCCAGCAGCTTAAAGTCAGGGTTCGGCGAGACTGAAGCTTTCTTT
CASSLKSGFGETEAFF
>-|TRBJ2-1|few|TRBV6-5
TGTGCCAGCAGTTACGTAGGCAGGCCCAACACTGAGTTCTTC
CASSYVGRPNTEFF
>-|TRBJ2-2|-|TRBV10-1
TGCGCCAGCAGCCGGGTTTACACCGGGGAGCTGTTTTTT
CASSRVYTGELFF
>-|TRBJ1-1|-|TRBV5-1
TGCGCCAGCTCAATGAACACTGAAGCTTTCTTT
CASSMNTEAFF
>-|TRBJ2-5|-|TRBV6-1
TGTGCCAGCAGTGAAGAAGGTGGAGAGACCCAGTACTTC
CASSEEGGETQYF
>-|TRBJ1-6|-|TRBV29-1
TGCAGCGTTGAGGTAAACCAGGGGTCACCCCTCCACTTT
CSVEVNQGSPLHF
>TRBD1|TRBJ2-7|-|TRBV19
TGTGCCAGTAAGGACAGGTCCTACGAGCAGTACTTC
CASKDRSYEQYF
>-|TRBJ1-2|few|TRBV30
TGTGCCTGGAGTACAGGGACTTGGAGGGGTGGCTACACCTTC
CAWSTGTWRGGYTF
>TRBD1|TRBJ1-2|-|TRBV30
TGTGCCTGGAGTTATGCCTCGACAGGGACGGCGTATGGCTACACCTTC
CAWSYASTGTAYGYTF
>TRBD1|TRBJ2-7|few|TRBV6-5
TGTGCCAGCACCCAGGGACAGGGAGATTGGAAACAGTACTTC
CASTQGQGDWKQYF
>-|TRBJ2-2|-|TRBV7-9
TGTGCCAGCACTCAAATGGAGGAGCGTAACACCGGGGAGCTGTTTTTT
CASTQMEERNTGELFF
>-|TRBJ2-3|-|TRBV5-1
TGCGCCAGCAGCACCCGACAGGCCCCCACAGATACGCAGTATTTT
CASSTRQAPTDTQYF
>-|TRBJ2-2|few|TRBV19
TGTGCCAGTAGAACCGGGAACACCGGGGAGCTGTTTTTT
CASRTGNTGELFF
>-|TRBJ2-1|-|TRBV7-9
TGTGCCGTCGACCCACGACGGCTGCACAATGAGCAGTTCTTC
CAVDPRRLHNEQFF
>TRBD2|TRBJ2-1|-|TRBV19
TGTGCCAGTAGTATAGATCTGGGACTAGCGGTCGATGAGCAGTTCTTC
CASSIDLGLAVDEQFF
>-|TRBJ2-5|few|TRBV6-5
TGTGCCAGCAGCTGGGGGGAGACCCAGTACTTC
CASSWGETQYF
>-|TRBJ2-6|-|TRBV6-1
TGTGCCAGCAGGGAACTCTCTGGGGCCAACGTCCTGACTTTC
CASRELSGANVLTF
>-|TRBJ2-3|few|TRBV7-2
TGTGCCAGCAGCTTAGCCTTCGGGGAAACGCAGTATTTT
CASSLAFGETQYF